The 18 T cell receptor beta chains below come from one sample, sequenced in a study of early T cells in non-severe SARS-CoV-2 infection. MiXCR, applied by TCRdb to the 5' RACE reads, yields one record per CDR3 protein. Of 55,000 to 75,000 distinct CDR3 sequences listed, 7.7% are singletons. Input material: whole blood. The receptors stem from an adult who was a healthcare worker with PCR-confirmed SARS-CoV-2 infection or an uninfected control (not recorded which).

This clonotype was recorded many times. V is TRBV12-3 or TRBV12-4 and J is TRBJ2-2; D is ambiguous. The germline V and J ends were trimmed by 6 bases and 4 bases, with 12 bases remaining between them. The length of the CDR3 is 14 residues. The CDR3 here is CASRTSGPTGELFF. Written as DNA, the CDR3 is TGTGCCAGCAGGACTTCAGGACCCACCGGGGAGCTGTTTTTT.

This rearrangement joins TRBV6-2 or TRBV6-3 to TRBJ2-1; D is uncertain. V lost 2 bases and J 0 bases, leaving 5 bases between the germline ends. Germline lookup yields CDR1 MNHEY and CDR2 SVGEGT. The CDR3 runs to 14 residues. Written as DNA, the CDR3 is TGTGCCAGCAGTTACGACGTCTCCTACAATGAGCAGTTCTTC. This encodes CASSYDVSYNEQFF.

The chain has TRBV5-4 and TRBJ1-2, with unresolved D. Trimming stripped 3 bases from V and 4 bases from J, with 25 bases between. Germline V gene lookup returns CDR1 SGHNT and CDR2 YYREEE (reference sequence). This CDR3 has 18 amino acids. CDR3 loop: CASSSGKSRSSGLYGYTF. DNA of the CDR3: TGTGCCAGCAGCTCCGGGAAGTCCAGGAGTAGTGGCCTCTATGGCTACACCTTC.

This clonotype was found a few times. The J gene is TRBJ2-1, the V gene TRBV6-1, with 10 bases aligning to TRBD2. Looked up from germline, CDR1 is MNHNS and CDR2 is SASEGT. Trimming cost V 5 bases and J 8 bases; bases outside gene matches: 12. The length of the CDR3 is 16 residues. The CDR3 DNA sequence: TGTGCCAGCAGTCCAAACCCCGGGACTAGCGTCGATGAGCAGTTCTTC. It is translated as CASSPNPGTSVDEQFF.

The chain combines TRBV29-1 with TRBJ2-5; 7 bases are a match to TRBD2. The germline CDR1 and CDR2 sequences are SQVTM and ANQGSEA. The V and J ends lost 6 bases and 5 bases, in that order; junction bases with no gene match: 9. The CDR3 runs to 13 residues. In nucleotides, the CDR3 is TGCAGCGTCAACCGACTAGCACGGGAGACCCAGTACTTC. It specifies CSVNRLARETQYF.

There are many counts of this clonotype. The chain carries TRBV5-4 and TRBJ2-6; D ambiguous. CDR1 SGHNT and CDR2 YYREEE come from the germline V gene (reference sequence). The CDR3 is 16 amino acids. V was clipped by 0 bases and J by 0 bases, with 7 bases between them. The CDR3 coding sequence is TGTGCCAGCAGCTTGGATTGGGCCTCTGGGGCCAACGTCCTGACTTTC. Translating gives CASSLDWASGANVLTF.

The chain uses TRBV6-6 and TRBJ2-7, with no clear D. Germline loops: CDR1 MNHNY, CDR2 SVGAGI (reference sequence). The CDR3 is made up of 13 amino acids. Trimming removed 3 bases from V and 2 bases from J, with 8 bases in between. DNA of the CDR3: TGTGCCAGCAGTTATTCGCTAGCCTACGAGCAGTACTTC. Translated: CASSYSLAYEQYF.

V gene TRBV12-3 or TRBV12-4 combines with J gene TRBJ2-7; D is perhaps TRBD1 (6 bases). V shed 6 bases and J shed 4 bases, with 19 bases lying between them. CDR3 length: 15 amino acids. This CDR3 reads CASSPTGTQTYEQYF. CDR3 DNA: TGTGCCAGCAGCCCGACCGGGACACAGACTTACGAGCAGTACTTC.

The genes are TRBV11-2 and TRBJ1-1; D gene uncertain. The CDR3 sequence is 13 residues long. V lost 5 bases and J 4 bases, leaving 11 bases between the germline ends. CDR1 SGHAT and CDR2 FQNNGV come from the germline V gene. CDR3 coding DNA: TGTGCCAGCAGCACTAGGGAGCCCACTGAAGCTTTCTTT. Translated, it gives CASSTREPTEAFF.

The CDR3 loop is CASSLAGGEGETQYF. The CDR3 DNA reads as TGTGCCAGCAGCTTAGCGGGAGGGGAAGGGGAGACCCAGTACTTC. The chain is built from TRBV7-6 and TRBJ2-5; 7 bases are shared with TRBD2. The CDR3 is 15 residues long. V lost 0 bases to trimming and J lost 5 bases; unmatched junction nucleotides: 6. Germline V gene data show CDR1 as SGHVS and CDR2 as FNYEAQ.

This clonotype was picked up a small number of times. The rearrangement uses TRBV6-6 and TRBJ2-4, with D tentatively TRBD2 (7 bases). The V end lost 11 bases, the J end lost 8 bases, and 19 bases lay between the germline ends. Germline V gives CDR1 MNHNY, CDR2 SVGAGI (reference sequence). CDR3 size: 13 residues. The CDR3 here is CASKDTGRDIQYF. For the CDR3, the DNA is TGTGCCTCCAAAGATACAGGGAGGGACATTCAGTACTTC.

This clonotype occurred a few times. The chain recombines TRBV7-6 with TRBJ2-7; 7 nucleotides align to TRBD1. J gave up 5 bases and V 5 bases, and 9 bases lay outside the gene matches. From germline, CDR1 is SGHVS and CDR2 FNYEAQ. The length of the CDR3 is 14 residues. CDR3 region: CASSLDRANDEQYF. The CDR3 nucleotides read TGTGCCAGCAGCCTCGACAGGGCTAATGACGAGCAGTACTTC.

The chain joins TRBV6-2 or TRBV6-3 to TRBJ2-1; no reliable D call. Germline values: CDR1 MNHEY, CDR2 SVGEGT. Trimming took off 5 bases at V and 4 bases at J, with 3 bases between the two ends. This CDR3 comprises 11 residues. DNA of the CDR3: TGTGCCAGCAGTACTTACAATGAGCAGTTCTTC. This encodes CASSTYNEQFF.

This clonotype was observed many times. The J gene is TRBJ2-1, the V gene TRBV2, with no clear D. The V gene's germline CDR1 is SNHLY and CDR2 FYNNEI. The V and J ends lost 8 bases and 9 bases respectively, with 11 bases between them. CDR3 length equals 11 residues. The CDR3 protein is CASGDWGEQFF. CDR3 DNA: TGTGCCAGCGGAGACTGGGGTGAGCAGTTCTTC.

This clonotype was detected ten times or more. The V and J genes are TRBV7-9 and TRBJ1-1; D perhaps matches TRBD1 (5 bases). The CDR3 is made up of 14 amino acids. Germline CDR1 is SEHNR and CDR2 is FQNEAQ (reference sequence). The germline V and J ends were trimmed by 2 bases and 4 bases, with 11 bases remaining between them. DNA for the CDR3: TGTGCCAGCAGCTTACAGGGAGGGAGCACTGAAGCTTTCTTT. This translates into CASSLQGGSTEAFF.

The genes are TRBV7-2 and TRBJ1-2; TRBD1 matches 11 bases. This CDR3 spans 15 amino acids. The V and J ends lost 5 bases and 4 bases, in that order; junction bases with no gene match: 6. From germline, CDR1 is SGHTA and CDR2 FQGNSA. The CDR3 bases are TGTGCCAGCAGCCCAGGACAGGGGGCTGTCTATGGCTACACCTTC. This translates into CASSPGQGAVYGYTF.

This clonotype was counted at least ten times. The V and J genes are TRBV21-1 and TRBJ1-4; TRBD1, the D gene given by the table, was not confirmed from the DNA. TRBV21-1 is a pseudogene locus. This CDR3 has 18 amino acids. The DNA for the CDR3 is TGTGCCAGCAGTCTGCTCCCCCGGGGCCGGGGAAGGAATGAAAAACTGTTTTTT. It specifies CASSLLPRGRGRNEKLFF.

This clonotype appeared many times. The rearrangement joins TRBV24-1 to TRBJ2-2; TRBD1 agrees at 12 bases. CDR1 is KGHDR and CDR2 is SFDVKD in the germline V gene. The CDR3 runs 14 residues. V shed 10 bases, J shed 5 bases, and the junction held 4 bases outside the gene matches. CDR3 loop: CATRGQGATGELFF. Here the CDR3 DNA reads TGTGCCACGAGGGGACAGGGGGCGACCGGGGAGCTGTTTTTT.